The 21 T cell receptor beta chains given below trace back to one sample, sequenced in a study of blood T cell repertoires in COVID-19. Profiled with immunoSEQ multiplex PCR; TCRdb holds only in-frame clones, not every one. The table shows about 200,000 clones, with approximately 86% occurring only once. The sequenced sample was PBMCs or T cells enriched from blood (not recorded which). The source of these receptors is a woman between 35 and 50 years old in a cohort exposed to, infected with or recovered from COVID-19 (not recorded which).

This clone was recorded many times. The same CDR3 can be traced to other DNA sequences in this sample. The chain joins TRBV9 to TRBJ2-1; 10 bases match TRBD2. This CDR3 region has 16 residues. Germline V gene data show CDR1 as SGDLS and CDR2 as YYNGEE. V shed 0 bases, J shed 1 base, and the junction held 1 base outside the gene matches. CDR3 loop: CASSVGSGGSYNEQFF. The DNA of the CDR3 is TGTGCCAGCAGCGTAGGTAGCGGGGGGTCCTACAATGAGCAGTTCTTC.

V and J are TRBV19 and TRBJ2-1, with 8 bases that match TRBD2. The CDR3 spans 13 residues. The germline gives CDR1 LNHDA, CDR2 SQIVND (reference sequence). Trimming at V came to 6 bases and at J to 3 bases, leaving 1 base not matched to a gene. The CDR3 loop reads CASSGGDYNEQFF. The CDR3, as DNA: TGTGCCAGTAGCGGGGGGGACTACAATGAGCAGTTCTTC.

This chain links TRBV13 with TRBJ2-1; 7 nucleotides line up with TRBD2. Trimming took 5 bases from V and 1 from J; bases not matched to a gene: 5. CDR1 PRHDT and CDR2 FYEKMQ come from the germline V gene (reference sequence). The CDR3 has 15 residues. The CDR3 nucleotides read TGTGCCAGCAGCCCATGGGGGGGATCCTACAATGAGCAGTTCTTC. Its protein product is CASSPWGGSYNEQFF. Full variable domain (missing parts from reference TRBV13 and TRBJ2-1): AAGVIQSPRHLIKEKRETATLKCYPIPRHDTVYWYQQGPGQDPQFLISFYEKMQSDKGSIPDRFSAQQFSDYHSELNMSSLELGDSALYFCASSPWGGSYNEQFFGPGTRLTVL.

V gene TRBV27 combines with J gene TRBJ1-6; D may be TRBD1 (5 bases). The CDR3 is 13 residues long. In germline, CDR1 is MNHEY, CDR2 SMNVEV (reference sequence). V was shortened by 6 bases and J by 9 bases, with 12 bases between the two germline ends. The CDR3 sequence: CASRYTQGSPLHF. The CDR3 DNA follows: TGTGCCAGCAGGTATACGCAGGGTTCACCCCTCCACTTT.

The rearrangement joins TRBV15 to TRBJ2-5, with D maybe TRBD1 (6 bases). Trimming shortened V by 0 bases and J by 6 bases, and 14 bases separated the two germline ends. Germline CDR1 and CDR2: LNHNV and YYDKDF (reference sequence). There are 15 residues in the CDR3. As DNA, the CDR3 is TGTGCCACCAGCAGAGATCTAGGTCAGGGGAAGACCCAGTACTTC. Amino acids: CATSRDLGQGKTQYF.

The gene calls are TRBV11-2 and TRBJ1-3; D is unresolved. The CDR3 length is 14 residues. V gave up 3 bases and J gave up 4 bases, with 10 bases separating them. In germline, CDR1 is SGHAT, CDR2 FQNNGV. The CDR3 sequence: CASSFRTTGNTIYF. CDR3 DNA sequence: TGTGCCAGCAGCTTCCGGACTACCGGAAACACCATATATTTT.

The chain joins TRBV6-5 to TRBJ2-7; the D gene is possibly TRBD2 (5 bases). The length of the CDR3 is 14 residues. CDR1 is MNHEY and CDR2 is SVGAGI in the germline V gene. V gave up 5 bases and J gave up 3 bases, with 14 bases separating them. DNA of the CDR3: TGTGCCAGCAGTCCCGGAGGCCCTTACTACGAGCAGTACTTC. It translates to CASSPGGPYYEQYF.

The chain couples TRBV20-1 to TRBJ1-1; weak D call: TRBD1 (6 bases). The V and J ends lost 3 bases and 5 bases respectively, with 16 bases between them. Germline loops: CDR1 DFQATT, CDR2 SNEGSKA (reference sequence). This CDR3 is 14 amino acids long. As DNA, the CDR3 is TGCAGTGCTAGTTACGCAGGGGTGGGAACTGAAGCTTTCTTT. This encodes CSASYAGVGTEAFF.

The V call is TRBV5-1, the J call TRBJ1-2, with D hard to call. The CDR3 has 14 amino acids. Germline CDR1 SGHRS, CDR2 YFSETQ. V was trimmed by 5 bases and J by 4 bases, leaving 15 bases between them. The CDR3 DNA follows: TGCGCCAGCAGGGCGGCAGCGCTGGCCTATGGCTACACCTTC. It specifies CASRAAALAYGYTF.

The chain links TRBV7-6 to TRBJ1-1, with 8 bases lining up with TRBD1. Germline V gene sequence: CDR1 SGHVS, CDR2 FNYEAQ. The V segment lost 5 bases and the J segment 1 base; nucleotides outside the gene matches: 6. The CDR3 has 15 residues. CDR3 nucleotides: TGTGCCAGCAGCCAAAAACAGGGGGGGAACACTGAAGCTTTCTTT. It codes for CASSQKQGGNTEAFF. The complete variable domain, with remaining parts taken from reference TRBV7-6 and TRBJ1-1, reads GAGVSQSPRYKVTKRGQDVALRCDPISGHVSLYWYRQALGQGPEFLTYFNYEAQQDKSGLPNDRFSAERPEGSISTLTIQRTEQRDSAMYRCASSQKQGGNTEAFFGQGTRLTVV.

The chain has TRBV6-2 or TRBV6-3 and TRBJ2-3, with 7 bases lining up with TRBD1. Trimming cost V 2 bases and J 1 base; bases outside gene matches: 3. Germline CDR1 MNHEY, CDR2 SVGEGT. This CDR3 contains 15 residues. CDR3 in DNA: TGTGCCAGCAGTTACCGCACAGGGGGCACAGATACGCAGTATTTT. This sequence encodes CASSYRTGGTDTQYF.

The V gene is TRBV4-1, the J gene TRBJ1-1; maybe TRBD1 (6 bases). The CDR3 is 16 residues long. Germline assignment: CDR1 MGHRA and CDR2 YSYEKL. Trimming removed 1 base from V and 1 base from J, with 13 bases in between. CDR3 amino acids: CASSQGGAGANTEAFF. The CDR3 DNA is TGCGCCAGCAGCCAAGGAGGGGCGGGGGCGAACACTGAAGCTTTCTTT.

The chain carries TRBV3-1 (or the pseudogene TRBV3-2) and TRBJ1-1; D not resolved. The CDR3 spans 15 residues. Germline V gene lookup returns CDR1 LGHDT and CDR2 YNNKEL (reference sequence). Trimming took off 3 bases at V and 0 bases at J, with 11 bases between the two ends. The CDR3: CASSHNEQMNTEAFF. In DNA form, the CDR3 reads TGTGCCAGCAGCCATAATGAACAGATGAACACTGAAGCTTTCTTT.

The chain joins TRBV25-1 to TRBJ1-3; tentatively, D is TRBD1 (5 bases). Germline V CDR1 and CDR2: MGHDK, SYGVNS. Trimming shortened V by 4 bases and J by 4 bases, and 11 bases separated the two germline ends. There are 14 residues in the CDR3. This CDR3 reads CASSAPGQGNTIYF. CDR3 sequence (DNA): TGTGCCAGCAGTGCCCCAGGGCAGGGAAACACCATATATTTT.

The V and J genes are TRBV6-1 and TRBJ1-5; D ambiguous. Per germline, CDR1 MNHNS and CDR2 SASEGT. V lost 2 bases, J lost 3 bases, and 11 bases lay in between. The CDR3 extends over 15 amino acids. The CDR3 protein is CASSESLGVNQPQHF. The CDR3 region has the DNA TGTGCCAGCAGTGAATCTTTGGGCGTCAATCAGCCCCAGCATTTT.

V is TRBV12-3 or TRBV12-4 and J is TRBJ2-4; the D is unclear. Trimming left V 4 bases short and J 9 bases short, with 10 bases between. This CDR3 is built from 12 residues. The CDR3 DNA reads as TGTGCCAGCAGTTCATCTTGGGCCATTCAGTACTTC. Translating it yields CASSSSWAIQYF.

The chain employs TRBV10-3 and TRBJ1-1; 10 nucleotides align to TRBD1. V lost 6 bases to trimming and J lost 1 base; unmatched junction nucleotides: 11. The CDR3 runs to 17 residues. Germline V gives CDR1 ENHRY, CDR2 SYGVKD. The CDR3 region has the DNA TGTGCCATCAGCTACCCTACCGGGACAGGGGAGAACACTGAAGCTTTCTTT. The encoded protein is CAISYPTGTGENTEAFF.

This clone was observed a few times. The chain recombines TRBV30 with TRBJ1-1, with D hard to call. Between the trimmed V and J ends, which lost 4 bases and 3 bases, there was a span of 12 bases. There are 13 residues in the CDR3. Germline assignment: CDR1 GTSNPN and CDR2 SVGIG (reference sequence). For the CDR3, the DNA is TGTGCCTGGACCCCGGGTCTATACACTGAAGCTTTCTTT. Encoded protein: CAWTPGLYTEAFF.

J is TRBJ1-6 and V is TRBV6-6; D possibly corresponds to TRBD1 (5 bases). Germline CDR1 reads MNHNY; CDR2 reads SVGAGI (reference sequence). This CDR3 region has 14 residues. V lost 3 bases to trimming and J lost 8 bases, with 11 bases between them. The CDR3 region has the DNA TGTGCCAGCAGTTATAGACAACAGGATTCACCCCTCCACTTT. This sequence encodes CASSYRQQDSPLHF.

V usage is TRBV10-1 and J usage is TRBJ2-5, with a tentative D call TRBD2 (6 bases). V dropped 6 bases and J dropped 2 bases, with 19 bases sitting between them. The CDR3 extends over 16 amino acids. CDR1 and CDR2 (germline): WNHNN, SYGVQD (reference sequence). The CDR3 DNA reads as TGCGCCAGCAGCCCCGGGACTCCTCGGGGGCAAGAGACCCAGTACTTC. Amino acid sequence: CASSPGTPRGQETQYF.

V gene TRBV2 combines with J gene TRBJ1-3, with D hard to call. Germline V gives CDR1 SNHLY, CDR2 FYNNEI. V shed 3 bases and J shed 0 bases, with 6 bases lying between them. The CDR3 is made up of 14 amino acids. As DNA, the CDR3 is TGTGCCAGCAGTGAGCTATTCTCTGGAAACACCATATATTTT. Its protein product is CASSELFSGNTIYF.